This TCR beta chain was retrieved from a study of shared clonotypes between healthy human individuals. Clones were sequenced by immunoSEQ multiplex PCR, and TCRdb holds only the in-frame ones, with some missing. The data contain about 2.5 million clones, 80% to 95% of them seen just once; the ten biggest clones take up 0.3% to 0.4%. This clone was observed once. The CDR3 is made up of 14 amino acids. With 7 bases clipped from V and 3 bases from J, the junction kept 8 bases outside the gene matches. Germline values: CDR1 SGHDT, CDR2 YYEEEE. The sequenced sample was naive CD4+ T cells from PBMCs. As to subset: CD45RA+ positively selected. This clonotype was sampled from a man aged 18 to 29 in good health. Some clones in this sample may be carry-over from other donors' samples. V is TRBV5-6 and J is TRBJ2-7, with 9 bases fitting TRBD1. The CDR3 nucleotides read TGTGCCAGCGTACTACAGGGGGCATACTACGAGCAGTACTTC. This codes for CASVLQGAYYEQYF. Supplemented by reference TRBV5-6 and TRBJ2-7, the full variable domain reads DAGVTQSPTHLIKTRGQQVTLRCSPKSGHDTVSWYQQALGQGPQFIFQYYEEEERQRGNFPDRFSGHQFPNYSSELNVNALLLGDSALYLCASVLQGAYYEQYFGPGTRLTVT.